This T cell receptor beta chain was documented in a study of T cells in Graves' hyperthyroidism and ophthalmopathy. Researchers amplified the TCR beta CDR3 regions from RNA transcripts. The TCR CDR3 was amplified in a first-round RT-PCR using the HTBI primer set. TCRdb processed the multiplex PCR reads anew with MiXCR; each CDR3 protein has one entry. Altogether about 590,000 distinct CDR3 sequences are present, 12% to 15% being singletons, with the ten largest covering less than 9%. Criteria for exclusion of patients were uncontrolled infection, other autoimmune disease, pregnancy or lactation. Diagnoses rested on clinical symptoms, serum thyroxine and TRAb, thyroid ultrasound and orbital computed tomography. In regard to this clonotype: A much larger clone differs by one base, so this may be a read error.

The CDR3 is made up of 18 amino acids. Germline V lookup: CDR1 SGHVS, CDR2 FQNEAQ. Trimming cost V 10 bases and J 2 bases; bases outside gene matches: 19. The clonotype was recovered from a woman between 18 and 29 years old with Graves' ophthalmopathy. This chain joins TRBV7-8 and TRBJ2-3, with 9 bases fitting TRBD2. Sequencing was done on a sample of blood. The CDR3 protein is CANRFTQALAGVTDTQYF. In DNA form, the CDR3 reads TGTGCCAACAGGTTTACGCAAGCCTTAGCGGGAGTCACAGATACGCAGTATTTT.